This T cell receptor (beta chain) derives from a study of T cell repertoires in cytomegalovirus infection. Study summary: Public TCR beta signatures indicated both CMV infection and matching HLA type.

Worth noting for this clonotype: Its antigen is unidentified.

The study's findings and limits: Totalled public TCR beta family frequency picked out people who carried CMV plus the relevant HLA.

The trim removed 2 bases at V and 0 bases at J, leaving 3 bases unmatched. The CDR3 length is 17 residues. Looked up from germline, CDR1 is LNHDA and CDR2 is SQIVND (reference sequence). TCRdb independently ran MiXCR on the reads; one entry per CDR3 protein. This table holds about 530,000 distinct CDR3 sequences, about a quarter found once. The sequenced material came from PBMCs. The chain has TRBV19 and TRBJ2-1, with 11 bases identical to TRBD1. The source of this sequence is a human donor in good health (CMV status not recorded). Some clones in this sample may be carry-over from other donors' samples. In nucleotides, the CDR3 is TGTGCCAGTAGTATATTCGGACAGGGGGCCTCCTACAATGAGCAGTTCTTC. The encoded protein is CASSIFGQGASYNEQFF.